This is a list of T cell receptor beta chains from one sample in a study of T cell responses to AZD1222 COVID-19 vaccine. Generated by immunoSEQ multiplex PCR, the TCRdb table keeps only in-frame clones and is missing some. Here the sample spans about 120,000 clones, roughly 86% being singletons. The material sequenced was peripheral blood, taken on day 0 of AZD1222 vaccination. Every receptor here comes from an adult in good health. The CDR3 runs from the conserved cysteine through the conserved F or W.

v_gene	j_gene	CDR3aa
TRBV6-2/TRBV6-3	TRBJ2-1	CASSYTSWEQFF
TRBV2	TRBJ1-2	CASRTGSTVHGYTF
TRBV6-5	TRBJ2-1	CASTLAGGGYNEQFF
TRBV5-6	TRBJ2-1	CASSPPGGRGNEQFF
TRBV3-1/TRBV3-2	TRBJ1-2	CASSLGGGNYGYTF
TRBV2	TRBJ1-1	CASSRAMNTEAFF
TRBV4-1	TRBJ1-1	CASSHQGLNTEAFF
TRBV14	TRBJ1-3	CASSLLGSIYF
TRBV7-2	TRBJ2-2	CASSKGASGSVNTGELFF
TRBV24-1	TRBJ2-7	CATRRSLWNF
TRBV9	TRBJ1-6	CASSARPSSYNSPLHF
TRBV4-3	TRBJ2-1	CASSLTISLSSYNEQFF
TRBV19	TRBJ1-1	CASSVLGGGNTEAFF
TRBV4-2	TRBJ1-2	CASSQDFPGGGYTF
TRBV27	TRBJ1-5	CASSLNGGEAQHF
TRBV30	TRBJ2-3	CAWSSTGVTDTQYF
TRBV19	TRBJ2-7	CASSIQGSGSYEQYF
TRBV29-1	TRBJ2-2	CSVGASGGTNTGELFF
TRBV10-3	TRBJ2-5	CAISERIAGGTETQYF
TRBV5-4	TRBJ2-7	CASSNATGKVGEQYF
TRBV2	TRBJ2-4	CASSEARGIGNIQYF
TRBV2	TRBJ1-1	CASNRGRRNGNTEAFF
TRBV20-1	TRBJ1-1	CSASQGNTEAFF
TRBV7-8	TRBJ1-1	CASSLAYATEAFF
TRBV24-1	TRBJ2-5	CATSDSRGSQETQYF
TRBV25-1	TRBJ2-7	CAKMNSGTAFYEQYF
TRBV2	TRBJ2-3	CARGAGPTDTQYF
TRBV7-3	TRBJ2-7	CASSLHRETEQYF
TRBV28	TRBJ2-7	CASSLAGTSTEQYF
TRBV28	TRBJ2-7	CASSLIGGYEQYF
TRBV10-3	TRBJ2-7	CAISDSRRAYEQYF
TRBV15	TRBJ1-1	CATSRQRNTEAFF
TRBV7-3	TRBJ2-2	CASSDGINTGELFF
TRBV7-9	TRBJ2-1	CASSPRGEGYNEQFF
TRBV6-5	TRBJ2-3	CASRGPWGTDTQYF
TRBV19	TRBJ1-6	CASSTTEGNSPLHF
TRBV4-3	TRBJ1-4	CASSQDGQSGRKLFF
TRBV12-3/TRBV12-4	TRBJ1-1	CASSLGGPEAFF
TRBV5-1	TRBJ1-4	CASSLQGANEKLFF
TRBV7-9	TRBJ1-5	CASSPGTAHRPQHF
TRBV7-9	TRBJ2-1	CASSSGGGNEQFF
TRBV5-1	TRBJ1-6	CASKFFYNSPLHF
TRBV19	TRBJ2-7	CASSVQGFSSYEQYF
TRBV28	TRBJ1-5	CASRLSGAGGNQPQHF
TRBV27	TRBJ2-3	CASSFGRWDTQYF
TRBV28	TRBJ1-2	CASSGGGSNYGYTF
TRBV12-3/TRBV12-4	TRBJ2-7	CASSLGGEQYF
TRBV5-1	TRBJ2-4	CASSTGTPSSQAKNIQYF
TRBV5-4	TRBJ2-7	CASSLRDRLEEQYF